The clone carrying this TCR beta chain was detected a few times. CDR3 length: 14 amino acids. Germline CDR1 and CDR2: MNHEY and SVGEGT. V shed 4 bases, J shed 5 bases, and the junction held 1 base outside the gene matches. These data come from a study of patients and donors after allogeneic stem cell transplantation. Each CDR3 protein gets one entry after TCRdb re-called the RT-PCR reads with MiXCR. The sample has hundreds of thousands of distinct CDR3 sequences, over 12% seen once. The sequence came from a human donor who was either an allogeneic HSCT recipient or a stem cell or donor lymphocyte infusion donor (not recorded which). It is not recorded whose cells these are; they may come from a transplant donor. The chain combines TRBV6-2 or TRBV6-3 with TRBJ1-6; 8 positions match TRBD1. Input material: blood, either unsorted or a sorted T cell fraction (not recorded which). The CDR3 here is CASSSDRDNSPLHF. For the CDR3, the DNA is TGTGCCAGCAGTTCGGACAGGGATAATTCACCCCTCCACTTT.